This TCR beta chain emerged from a study of human T cells and chemical hapten exposure. The CDR3 consists of 15 residues. Germline V gives CDR1 SGHTA, CDR2 FQGNSA. J gave up 6 bases and V 6 bases, and 8 bases lay outside the gene matches. This clonotype was seen at least ten times. Time point given: healthy volunteer bleed at 2 weeks. Total RNA extraction was carried out from unfractionated whole blood. Individual cDNA molecules each carried unique molecular identifiers attached by the library. MiXCR, applied by TCRdb to the RACE reads, yields one record per CDR3 protein. The sample lists 100,000 to 150,000 distinct CDR3 sequences, approximately 9% seen once, with roughly 1.8% in the top ten.

Sample: whole blood. The receptor was isolated from a male donor in good health. Some clones in this sample may be carry-over from other donors' samples. This chain connects TRBV7-2 to TRBJ2-2; 9 nucleotides agree with TRBD1. DNA for the CDR3: TGTGCCAGCAGATCGACAGGGGGTGAGGCCGGGGAGCTGTTTTTT. As protein: CASRSTGGEAGELFF. Full variable domain (missing parts from reference TRBV7-2 and TRBJ2-2): GAGVSQSPSNKVTEKGKDVELRCDPISGHTALYWYRQSLGQGLEFLIYFQGNSAPDKSGLPSDRFSAERTGGSVSTLTIQRTQQEDSAVYLCASRSTGGEAGELFFGEGSRLTVL.